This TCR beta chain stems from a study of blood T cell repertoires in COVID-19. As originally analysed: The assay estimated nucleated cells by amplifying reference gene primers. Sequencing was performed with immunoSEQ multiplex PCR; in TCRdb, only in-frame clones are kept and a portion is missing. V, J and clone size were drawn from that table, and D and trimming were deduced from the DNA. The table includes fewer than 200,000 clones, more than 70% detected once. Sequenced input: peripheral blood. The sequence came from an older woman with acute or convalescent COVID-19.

Here the CDR3 reads CASSFPVPARGGYSPLHF. The DNA for the CDR3 is TGTGCCAGCAGTTTTCCCGTTCCCGCAAGGGGCGGATATTCACCCCTCCACTTT. The chain couples TRBV6-2 or TRBV6-3 to TRBJ1-6; perhaps TRBD1 as D (5 bases). V shed 4 bases and J shed 8 bases, with 24 bases lying between them. CDR3 length: 18 amino acids. The germline V gene has CDR1 MNHEY and CDR2 SVGEGT.